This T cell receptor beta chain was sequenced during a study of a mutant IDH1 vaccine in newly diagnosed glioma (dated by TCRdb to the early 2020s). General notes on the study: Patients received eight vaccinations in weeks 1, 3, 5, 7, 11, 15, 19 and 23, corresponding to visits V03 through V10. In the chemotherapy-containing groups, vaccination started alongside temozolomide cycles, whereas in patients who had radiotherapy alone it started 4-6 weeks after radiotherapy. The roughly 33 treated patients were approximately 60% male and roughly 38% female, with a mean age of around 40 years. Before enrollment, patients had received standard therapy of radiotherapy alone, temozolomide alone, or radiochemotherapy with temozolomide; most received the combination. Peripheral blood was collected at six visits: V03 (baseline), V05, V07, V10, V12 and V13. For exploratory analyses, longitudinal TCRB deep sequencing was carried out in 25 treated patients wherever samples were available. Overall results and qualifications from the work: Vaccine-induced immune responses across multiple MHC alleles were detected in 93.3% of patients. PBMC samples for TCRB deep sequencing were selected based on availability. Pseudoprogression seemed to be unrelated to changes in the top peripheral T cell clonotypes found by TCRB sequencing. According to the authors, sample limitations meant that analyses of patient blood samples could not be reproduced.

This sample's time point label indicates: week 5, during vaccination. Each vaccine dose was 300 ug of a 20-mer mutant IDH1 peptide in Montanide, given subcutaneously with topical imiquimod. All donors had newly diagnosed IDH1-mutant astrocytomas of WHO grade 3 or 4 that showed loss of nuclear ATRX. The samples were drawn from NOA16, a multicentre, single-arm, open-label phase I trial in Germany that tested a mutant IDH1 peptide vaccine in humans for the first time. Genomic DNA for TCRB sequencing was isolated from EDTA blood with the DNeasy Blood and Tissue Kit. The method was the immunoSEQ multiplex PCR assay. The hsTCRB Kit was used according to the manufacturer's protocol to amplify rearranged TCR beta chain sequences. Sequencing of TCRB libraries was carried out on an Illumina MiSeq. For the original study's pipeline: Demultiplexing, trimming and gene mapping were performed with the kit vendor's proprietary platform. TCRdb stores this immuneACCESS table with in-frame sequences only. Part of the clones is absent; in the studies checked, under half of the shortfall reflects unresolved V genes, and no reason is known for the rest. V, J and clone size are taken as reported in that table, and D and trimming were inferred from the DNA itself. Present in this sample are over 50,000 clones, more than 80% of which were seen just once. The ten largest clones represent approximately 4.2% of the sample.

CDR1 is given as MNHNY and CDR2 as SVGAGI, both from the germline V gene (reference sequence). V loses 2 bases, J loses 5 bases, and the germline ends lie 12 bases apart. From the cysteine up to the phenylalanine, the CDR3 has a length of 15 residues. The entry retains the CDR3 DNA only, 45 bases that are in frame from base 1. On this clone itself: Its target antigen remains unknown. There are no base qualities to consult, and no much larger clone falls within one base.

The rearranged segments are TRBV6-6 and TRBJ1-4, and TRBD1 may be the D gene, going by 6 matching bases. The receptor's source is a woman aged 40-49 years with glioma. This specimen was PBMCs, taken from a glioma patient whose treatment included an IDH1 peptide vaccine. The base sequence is TGTGCCAGCAGTTACGATGGGGGCGCAAATGAAAAACTGTTTTTT. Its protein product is CASSYDGGANEKLFF.